One T cell receptor beta chain is described in this entry. No antigen is known for it. Relative to the germline gene, one junction end is altered; a read error may explain this. This sample is part of a study of breast tumors, draining lymph nodes, adjacent tissues. Study observations and caveats: Most tumor T cells seemingly derive from lymph node, then expand in tumor. Luminal-like breast cancer showed significantly higher tumor–nontumor repertoire similarity than basal-like. Tumor repertoires ranked between lymph nodes and nontumor tissue in diversity, with V and J gene preferences.

MiXCR, run by TCRdb on the multiplex PCR reads, gives a single entry per CDR3 protein. The sample has approximately 60,000 distinct CDR3 sequences, approximately 62% seen once. The CDR3 length is 16 residues. In germline, CDR1 is SGHVS, CDR2 FQNEAQ. The rearrangement links TRBV7-8 to TRBJ2-7; TRBD2 agrees at 9 bases. The sequenced sample was breast tumor tissue. The source of this sequence is a female donor with breast cancer. Some clones in this sample may be carry-over from other donors' samples. The CDR3 DNA follows: TGTGCCAACAGCTTAGCGGTTAGCGGGAGCGTGCACGAGCGGTACTTC. This codes for CANSLAVSGSVHERYF.